This T cell receptor beta chain appears in the sequencing data of a study of cytomegalovirus exposure and HLA in healthy donors. Primers: 60 Vbeta forward and 13 Jbeta reverse. Original handling: In a later analysis, about 9.9 million of about 80 million unique beta chains occurred in at least two donors. TCRdb's copy holds only in-frame clones and misses some; the assay was immunoSEQ multiplex PCR. Clone size and the V and J calls come from that table; the DNA yielded D and trimming. This sample has over 200,000 clones, with roughly 91% found just once. The CDR3 consists of 15 residues. The V segment lost 1 base and the J segment 4 bases; nucleotides outside the gene matches: 8. CDR1 and CDR2 (germline): SQVTM, ANQGSEA.

This TCR derives from a woman aged 18-29 years in good health and CMV-seronegative. V and J are TRBV29-1 and TRBJ1-1; 8 bases agree with TRBD1. Sequencing used PBMCs. CDR3 nucleotides: TGCAGCGTTGAAGGCCGGACAGGGAGGTTCACTGAAGCTTTCTTT. It yields the protein CSVEGRTGRFTEAFF.